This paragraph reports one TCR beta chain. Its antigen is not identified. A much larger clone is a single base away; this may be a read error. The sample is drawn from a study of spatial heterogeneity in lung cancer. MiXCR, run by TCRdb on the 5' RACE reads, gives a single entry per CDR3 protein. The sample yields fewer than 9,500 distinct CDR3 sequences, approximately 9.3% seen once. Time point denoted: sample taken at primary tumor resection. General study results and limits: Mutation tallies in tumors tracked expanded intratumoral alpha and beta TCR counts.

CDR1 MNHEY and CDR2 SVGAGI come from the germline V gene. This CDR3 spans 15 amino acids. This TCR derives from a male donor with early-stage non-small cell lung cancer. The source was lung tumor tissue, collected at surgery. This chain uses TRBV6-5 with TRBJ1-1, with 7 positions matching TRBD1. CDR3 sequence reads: CASSSQTGMNTGAFF. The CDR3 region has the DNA TGTGCCAGCAGTTCCCAGACAGGGATGAACACTGGAGCTTTCTTT.